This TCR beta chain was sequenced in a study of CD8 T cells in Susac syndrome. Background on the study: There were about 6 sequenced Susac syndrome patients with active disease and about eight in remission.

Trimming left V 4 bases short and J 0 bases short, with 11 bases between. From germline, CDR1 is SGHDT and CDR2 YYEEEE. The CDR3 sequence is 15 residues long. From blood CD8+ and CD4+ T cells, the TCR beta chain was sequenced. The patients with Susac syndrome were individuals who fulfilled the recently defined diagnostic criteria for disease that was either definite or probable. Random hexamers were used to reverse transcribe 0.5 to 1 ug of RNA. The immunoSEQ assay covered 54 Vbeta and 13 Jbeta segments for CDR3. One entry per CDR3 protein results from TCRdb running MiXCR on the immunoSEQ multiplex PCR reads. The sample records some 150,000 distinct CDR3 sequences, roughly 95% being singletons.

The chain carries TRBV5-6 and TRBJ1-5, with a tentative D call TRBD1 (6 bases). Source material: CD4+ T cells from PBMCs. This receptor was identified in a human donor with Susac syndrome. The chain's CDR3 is CASSNRQASNQPQHF. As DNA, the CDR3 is TGTGCCAGCAGCAATAGACAGGCTAGCAATCAGCCCCAGCATTTT.